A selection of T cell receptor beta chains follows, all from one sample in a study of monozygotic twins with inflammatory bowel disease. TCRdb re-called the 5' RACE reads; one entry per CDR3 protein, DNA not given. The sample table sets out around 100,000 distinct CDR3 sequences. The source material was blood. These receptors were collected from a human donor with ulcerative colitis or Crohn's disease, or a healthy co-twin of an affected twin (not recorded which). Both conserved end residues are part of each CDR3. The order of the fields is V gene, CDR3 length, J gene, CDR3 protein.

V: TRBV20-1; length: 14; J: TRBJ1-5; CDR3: CSARAGLWDQPQHF
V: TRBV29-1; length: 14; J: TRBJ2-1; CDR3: CSVPRGGPYNEQFF
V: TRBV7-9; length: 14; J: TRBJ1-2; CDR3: CASSRTGVDYGYTF
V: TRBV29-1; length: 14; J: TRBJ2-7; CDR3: CSVATSGRSYEQYF
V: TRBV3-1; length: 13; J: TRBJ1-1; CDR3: CASKWRGNTEAFF
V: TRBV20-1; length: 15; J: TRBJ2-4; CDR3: CSARDPSGRKNIQYF
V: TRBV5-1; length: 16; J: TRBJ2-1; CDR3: CASSLELAGPYNEQFF
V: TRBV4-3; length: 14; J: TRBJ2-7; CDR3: CASSQERDFYEQYF
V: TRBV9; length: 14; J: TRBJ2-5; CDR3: CASSGTGGSETQYF
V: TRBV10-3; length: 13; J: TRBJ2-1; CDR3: CATFHDTDNEQFF
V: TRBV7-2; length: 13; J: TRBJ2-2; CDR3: CASTGDFTGELFF
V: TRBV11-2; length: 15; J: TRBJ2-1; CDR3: CASSLVQGSNQEQFF
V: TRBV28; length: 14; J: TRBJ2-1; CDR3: CASSLEAQYNEQFF
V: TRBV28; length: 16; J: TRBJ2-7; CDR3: CASSSLDRDVSYEQYF
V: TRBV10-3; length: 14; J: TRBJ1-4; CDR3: CASGHLSTHEKLFF
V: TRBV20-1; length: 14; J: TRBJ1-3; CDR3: CSARQGFTGNTIYF
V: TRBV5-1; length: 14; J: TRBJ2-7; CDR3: CASSRGTEVYEQYF
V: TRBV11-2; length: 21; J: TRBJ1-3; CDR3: CASSIPGRTTLQGSDANTIYF
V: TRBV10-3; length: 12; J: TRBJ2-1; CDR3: CAIKESGSSQFF
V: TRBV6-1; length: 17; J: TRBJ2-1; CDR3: CASSEEEGGSGRDEQFF
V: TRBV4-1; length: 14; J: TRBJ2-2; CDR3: CASSQDRGPGELFF
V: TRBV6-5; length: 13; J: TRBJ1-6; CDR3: CASSLGVGSPLHF
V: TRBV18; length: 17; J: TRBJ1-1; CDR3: CASSPPRLGHLNTEAFF
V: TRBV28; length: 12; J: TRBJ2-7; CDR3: CASADGAYEQYF
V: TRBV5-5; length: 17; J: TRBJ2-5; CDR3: CASSFTWDAISLETQYF
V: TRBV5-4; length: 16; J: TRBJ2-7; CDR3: CASSLIGTGFPTEQYF
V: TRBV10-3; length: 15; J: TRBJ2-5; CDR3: CAISARDRGQETQYF
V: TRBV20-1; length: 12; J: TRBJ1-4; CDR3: CSALARDEKLFF
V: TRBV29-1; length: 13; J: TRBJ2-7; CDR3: CSAGRDRRYEQYF
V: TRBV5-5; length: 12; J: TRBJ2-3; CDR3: CASTRLDRGLYF
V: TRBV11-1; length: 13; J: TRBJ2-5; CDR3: CASSRAGEETQYF
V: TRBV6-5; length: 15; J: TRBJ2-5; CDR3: CASSYSRLDQETQYF
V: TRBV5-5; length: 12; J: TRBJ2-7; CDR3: CASSLSTYEQYF
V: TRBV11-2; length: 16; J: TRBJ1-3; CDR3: CASSLRGRGHGNTIYF
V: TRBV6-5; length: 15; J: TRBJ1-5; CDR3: CASSYTRPNNQPQHF
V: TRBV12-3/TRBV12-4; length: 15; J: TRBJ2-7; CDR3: CASSPQLAETYEQYF
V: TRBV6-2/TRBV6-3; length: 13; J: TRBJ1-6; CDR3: CASSTRPESPLHF
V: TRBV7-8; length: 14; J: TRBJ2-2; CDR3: CASSSSGWTGELFF
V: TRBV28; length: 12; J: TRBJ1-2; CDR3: CASSVYPQGATF
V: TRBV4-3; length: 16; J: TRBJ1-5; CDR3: CASSRQVSGSVEPQHF